This T cell receptor (beta chain) appears in the sequencing data of a study of blood T cell repertoires in COVID-19. At the level of the study: Sites in the United States, Italy and Spain provided acute and convalescent COVID-19 samples.

The CDR3 consists of 17 residues. Clones were sequenced by immunoSEQ multiplex PCR, and TCRdb holds only the in-frame ones, with some missing. The top ten hold around 1.4% of the sample, which has hundreds of thousands of clones, around nine tenths seen once. The chain recombines TRBV21-1 with TRBJ2-1; the table's D call, TRBD2, was not checked against the DNA. TRBV21-1 is a documented pseudogene. Input material: peripheral blood. The clonotype originates from a man in his 70s with acute or convalescent COVID-19. The CDR3 is CASSKALRFVGENEQFF. DNA of the CDR3: TGTGCCAGCAGCAAAGCGCTTAGATTTGTTGGAGAGAATGAGCAGTTCTTC.